This T cell receptor beta chain was found in a study of blood T cell repertoires in COVID-19. Per germline, CDR1 SGHRS and CDR2 YFSETQ. CDR3 length equals 13 residues. Unmatched junction bases numbered 6, after V lost 0 bases and J lost 10 bases. This clone was observed a handful of times. Under the authors' procedure: It was from reference gene primer amplification that nucleated cell counts were estimated. Using immunoSEQ multiplex PCR, the repertoire was profiled, and TCRdb retains in-frame clones only, with some absent. That table furnishes V, J and clone size, whereas the DNA furnished D and trimming. The sample carries 300,000 or so clones, around 83% recorded once.

The source is a woman aged 45-60 years with acute or convalescent COVID-19. Source material: peripheral blood. V is TRBV5-1 and J is TRBJ1-1, with 7 bases fitting TRBD1. CDR3 in amino acids: CASSLDQGQSAFF. Written as DNA, the CDR3 is TGCGCCAGCAGCTTGGACCAGGGACAGTCAGCTTTCTTT.